This record concerns one TCR beta chain sequence. This clonotype appeared many times. This receptor's antigen is unknown. Per-base quality was not reported, and no clone a single base away is much larger than it. This sample was taken from a study of response to subunit inactivated influenza vaccine (dated by TCRdb to between 2018 and 2020). Turning to the overall study: The study used deep quantitative T cell receptor repertoire profiling to track responses to a trivalent subunit inactivated influenza vaccine. What the authors observed across the whole study: The authors proposed that each seasonal influenza vaccination may bring in only a limited number of new T cells.

The CDR3 contains 13 residues, cysteine and phenylalanine counted. Only the CDR3 DNA is retained, 39 bases long and in frame from the first base. CDR1 and CDR2 are read off the germline V gene as SNHLY and FYNNEI. The junction carries 9 bases between V and J, which are trimmed by 4 bases and 5 bases respectively. The library was obtained by RT-PCR. For sequencing, an Illumina HiSeq 2500 was employed. TCRdb reworked the public reads: Q25 trimming with fastp, MiXCR clone assembly, productive beta chains retained. Every entry covers one CDR3 protein and lists the most common genes and DNA from its rows. Present in this sample are about 700,000 distinct CDR3 sequences, roughly 14% of which were seen just once. 6% to 7% of the sample comes from the top ten.

The chain employs TRBV2 and TRBJ1-5; matching of 6 bases hints at TRBD1 as the D gene. The source of this sequence is a middle-aged man who received an inactivated influenza vaccine. Donor details come from another sample of the same person, matched by shared clones. This specimen was PBMCs from blood, taken 14 to 15 days before vaccination. The CDR3 is CASSGGTYQPQHF. The DNA sequence is TGTGCCAGCAGTGGTGGGACATATCAGCCCCAGCATTTT.